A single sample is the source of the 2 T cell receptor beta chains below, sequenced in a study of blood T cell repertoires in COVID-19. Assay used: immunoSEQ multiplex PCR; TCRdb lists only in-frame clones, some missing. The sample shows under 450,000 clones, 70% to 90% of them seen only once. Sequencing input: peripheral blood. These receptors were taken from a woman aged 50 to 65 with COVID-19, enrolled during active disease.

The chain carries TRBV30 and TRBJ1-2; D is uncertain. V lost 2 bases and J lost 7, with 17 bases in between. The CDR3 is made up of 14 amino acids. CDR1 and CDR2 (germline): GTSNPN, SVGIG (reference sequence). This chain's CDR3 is CAWSRDPGRAGYTF. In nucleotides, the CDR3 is TGTGCCTGGAGTAGGGATCCCGGGCGGGCTGGCTACACCTTC.

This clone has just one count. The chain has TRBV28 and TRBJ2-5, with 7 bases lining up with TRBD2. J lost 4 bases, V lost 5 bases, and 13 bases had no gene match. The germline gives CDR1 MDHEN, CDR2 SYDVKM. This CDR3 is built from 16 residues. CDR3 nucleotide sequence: TGTGCCAGCAGTCAGCGGGACTCTACGGGGCGAGAGACCCAGTACTTC. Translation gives CASSQRDSTGRETQYF.